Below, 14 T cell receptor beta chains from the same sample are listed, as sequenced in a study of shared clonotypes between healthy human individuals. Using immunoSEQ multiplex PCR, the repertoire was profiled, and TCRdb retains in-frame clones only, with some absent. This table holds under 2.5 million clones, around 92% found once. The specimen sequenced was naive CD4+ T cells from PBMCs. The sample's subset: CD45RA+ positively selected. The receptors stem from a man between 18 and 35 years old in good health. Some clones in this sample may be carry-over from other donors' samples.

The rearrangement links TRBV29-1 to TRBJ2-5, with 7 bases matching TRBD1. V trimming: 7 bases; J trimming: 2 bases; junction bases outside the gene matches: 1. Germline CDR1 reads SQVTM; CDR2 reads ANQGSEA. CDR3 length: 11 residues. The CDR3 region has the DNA TGCAGCGGGGACAGACAAGAGACCCAGTACTTC. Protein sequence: CSGDRQETQYF. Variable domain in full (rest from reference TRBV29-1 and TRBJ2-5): SAVISQKPSRDICQRGTSLTIQCQVDSQVTMMFWYRQQPGQSLTLIATANQGSEATYESGFVIDKFPISRPNLTFSTLTVSNMSPEDSSIYLCSGDRQETQYFGPGTRLLVL.

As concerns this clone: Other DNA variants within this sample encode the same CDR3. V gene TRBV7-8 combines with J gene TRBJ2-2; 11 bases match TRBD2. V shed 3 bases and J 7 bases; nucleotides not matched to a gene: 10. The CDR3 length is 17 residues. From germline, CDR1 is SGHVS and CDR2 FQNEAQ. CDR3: CASSFLAGGLTGGELFF. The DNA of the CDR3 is TGTGCCAGCAGCTTTTTAGCGGGAGGGCTGACGGGCGGGGAGCTGTTTTTT. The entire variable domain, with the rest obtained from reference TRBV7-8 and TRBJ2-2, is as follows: GAGVSQSPRYKVAKRGQDVALRCDPISGHVSLFWYQQALGQGPEFLTYFQNEAQLDKSGLPSDRFFAERPEGSVSTLKIQRTQQEDSAVYLCASSFLAGGLTGGELFFGEGSRLTVL.

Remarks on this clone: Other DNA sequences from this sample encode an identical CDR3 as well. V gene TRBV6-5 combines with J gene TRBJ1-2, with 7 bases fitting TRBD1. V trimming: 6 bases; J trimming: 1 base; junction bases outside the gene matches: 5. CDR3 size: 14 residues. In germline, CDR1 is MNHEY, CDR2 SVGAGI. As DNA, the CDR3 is TGTGCCAGCAGCTACCGGGACAGTAACTATGGCTACACCTTC. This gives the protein CASSYRDSNYGYTF.

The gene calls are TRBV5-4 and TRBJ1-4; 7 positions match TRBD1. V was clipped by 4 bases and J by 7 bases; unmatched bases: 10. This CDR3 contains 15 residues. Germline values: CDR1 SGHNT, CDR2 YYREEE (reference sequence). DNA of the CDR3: TGTGCCAGCAGCACTAAATCGGGACAGAGTGAAAAACTGTTTTTT. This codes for CASSTKSGQSEKLFF. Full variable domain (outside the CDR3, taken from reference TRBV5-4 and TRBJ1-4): ETGVTQSPTHLIKTRGQQVTLRCSSQSGHNTVSWYQQALGQGPQFIFQYYREEENGRGNFPPRFSGLQFPNYSSELNVNALELDDSALYLCASSTKSGQSEKLFFGSGTQLSVL.

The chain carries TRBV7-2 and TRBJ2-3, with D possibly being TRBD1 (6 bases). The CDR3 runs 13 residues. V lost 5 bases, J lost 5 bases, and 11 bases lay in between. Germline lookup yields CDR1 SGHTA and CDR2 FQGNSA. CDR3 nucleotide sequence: TGTGCCAGCAGCCTCGGACAGAGAGATACGCAGTATTTT. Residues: CASSLGQRDTQYF.

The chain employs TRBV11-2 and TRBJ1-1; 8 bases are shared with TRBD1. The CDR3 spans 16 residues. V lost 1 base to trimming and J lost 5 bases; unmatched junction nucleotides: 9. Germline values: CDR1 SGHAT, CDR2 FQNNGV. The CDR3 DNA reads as TGTGCCAGCAGCTTAGGTAGCTCAGGGGGCCGGACTGAAGCTTTCTTT. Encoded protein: CASSLGSSGGRTEAFF.

CDR3 coding DNA: TGTGCCAGCAGTGACAGGGAGGTGTGGCAAGAGACCCAGTACTTC. This codes for CASSDREVWQETQYF. This chain connects TRBV2 to TRBJ2-5; TRBD2 might be the D (6 bases). From germline, CDR1 is SNHLY and CDR2 FYNNEI. The V end was cut by 3 bases, the J end by 2 bases, with 13 bases between. The CDR3 is made up of 15 amino acids.

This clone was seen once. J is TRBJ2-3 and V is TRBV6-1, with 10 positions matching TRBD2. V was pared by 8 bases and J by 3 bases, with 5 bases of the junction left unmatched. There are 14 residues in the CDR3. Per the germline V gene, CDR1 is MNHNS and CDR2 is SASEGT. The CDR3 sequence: CASRPTSGTDTQYF. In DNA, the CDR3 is TGTGCCAGCCGTCCGACTAGCGGGACAGATACGCAGTATTTT.

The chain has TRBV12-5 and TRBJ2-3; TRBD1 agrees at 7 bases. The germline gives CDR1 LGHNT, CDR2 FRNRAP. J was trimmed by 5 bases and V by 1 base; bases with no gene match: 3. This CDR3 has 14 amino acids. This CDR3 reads CASGLGQGLDTQYF. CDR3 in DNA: TGTGCTAGTGGTTTGGGACAGGGATTAGATACGCAGTATTTT.

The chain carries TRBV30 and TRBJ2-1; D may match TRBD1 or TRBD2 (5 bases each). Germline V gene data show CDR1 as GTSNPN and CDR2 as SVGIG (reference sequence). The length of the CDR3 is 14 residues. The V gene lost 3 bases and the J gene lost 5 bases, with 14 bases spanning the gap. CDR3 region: CAWSLTGLDNEQFF. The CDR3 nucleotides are TGTGCCTGGAGCCTCACAGGACTTGACAATGAGCAGTTCTTC.

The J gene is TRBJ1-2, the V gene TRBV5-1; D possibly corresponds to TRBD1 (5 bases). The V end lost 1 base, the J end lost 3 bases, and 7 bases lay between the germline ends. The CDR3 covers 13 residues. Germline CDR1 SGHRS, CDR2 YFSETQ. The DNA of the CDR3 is TGCGCCAGCAGCTTGATGACAGACTATGGCTACACCTTC. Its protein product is CASSLMTDYGYTF. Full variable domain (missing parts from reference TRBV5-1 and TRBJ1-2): KAGVTQTPRYLIKTRGQQVTLSCSPISGHRSVSWYQQTPGQGLQFLFEYFSETQRNKGNFPGRFSGRQFSNSRSEMNVSTLELGDSALYLCASSLMTDYGYTFGSGTRLTVV.

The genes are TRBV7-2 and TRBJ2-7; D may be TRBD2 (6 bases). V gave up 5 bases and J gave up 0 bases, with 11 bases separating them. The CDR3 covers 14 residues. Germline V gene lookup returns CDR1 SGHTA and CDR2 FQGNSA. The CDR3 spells CASSAGGSSYEQYF. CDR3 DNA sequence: TGTGCCAGCAGCGCCGGAGGGAGCTCCTACGAGCAGTACTTC.

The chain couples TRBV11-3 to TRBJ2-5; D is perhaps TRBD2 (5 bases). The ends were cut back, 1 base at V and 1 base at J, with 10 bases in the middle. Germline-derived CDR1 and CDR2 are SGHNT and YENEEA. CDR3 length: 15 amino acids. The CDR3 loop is CASSLGGAGQETQYF. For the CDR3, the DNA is TGTGCCAGCAGCTTAGGGGGAGCTGGCCAAGAGACCCAGTACTTC.

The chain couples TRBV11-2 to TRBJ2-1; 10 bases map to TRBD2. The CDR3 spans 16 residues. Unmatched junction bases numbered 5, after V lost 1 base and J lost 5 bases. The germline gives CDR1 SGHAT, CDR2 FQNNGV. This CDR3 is CASSLGLAGGHNEQFF. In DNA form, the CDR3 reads TGTGCCAGCAGCTTAGGGTTAGCGGGAGGTCACAATGAGCAGTTCTTC.